This T cell receptor (beta chain) is from a study of blood T cell repertoires in COVID-19. As for the study in general: Sites across the United States, Italy and Spain contributed samples from acute and convalescent COVID-19. T cells, B-cell-depleted T cells, or PBMCs supplied cDNA or gDNA.

As processed by the authors: Estimation of nucleated cell counts was performed using reference gene primer amplification. TCRdb keeps only in-frame clones here, not all; method: immunoSEQ multiplex PCR. V and J calls and clone size are those listed in that table; D and trimming were worked out from the DNA. The data hold 300,000 to 400,000 clones, with over 75% observed a single time. The CDR3 totals 15 residues. CDR1 is LNHDA and CDR2 is SQIVND in the germline V gene (reference sequence). J gave up 4 bases and V 4 bases, and 8 bases lay outside the gene matches. The V gene is TRBV19, the J gene TRBJ2-5; 8 positions match TRBD2. Material for sequencing was PBMCs or T cells enriched from blood (not recorded which). The TCR originated in a woman under 40 with acute COVID-19. CDR3 protein: CASSNAGGYRETQYF. As DNA, the CDR3 is TGTGCCAGTAGTAACGCGGGAGGTTACCGAGAGACCCAGTACTTC.